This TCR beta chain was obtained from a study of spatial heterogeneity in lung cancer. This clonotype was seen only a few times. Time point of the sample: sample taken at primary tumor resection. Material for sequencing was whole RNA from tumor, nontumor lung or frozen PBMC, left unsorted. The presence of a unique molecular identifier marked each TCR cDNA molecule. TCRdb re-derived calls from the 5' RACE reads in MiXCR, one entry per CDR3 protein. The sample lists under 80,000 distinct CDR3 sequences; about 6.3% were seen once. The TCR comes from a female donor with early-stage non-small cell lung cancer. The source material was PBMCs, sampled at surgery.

CDR3 DNA: TGTGCCAGCAGCGTAGGTCCGGACGGACCTAATGAAAAACTGTTTTTT. Encoded protein: CASSVGPDGPNEKLFF. The chain is built from TRBV9 and TRBJ1-4; D ambiguous. The germline gives CDR1 SGDLS, CDR2 YYNGEE. The V end lost 0 bases, the J end lost 3 bases, and 12 bases lay between the germline ends. This CDR3 is 16 amino acids long.